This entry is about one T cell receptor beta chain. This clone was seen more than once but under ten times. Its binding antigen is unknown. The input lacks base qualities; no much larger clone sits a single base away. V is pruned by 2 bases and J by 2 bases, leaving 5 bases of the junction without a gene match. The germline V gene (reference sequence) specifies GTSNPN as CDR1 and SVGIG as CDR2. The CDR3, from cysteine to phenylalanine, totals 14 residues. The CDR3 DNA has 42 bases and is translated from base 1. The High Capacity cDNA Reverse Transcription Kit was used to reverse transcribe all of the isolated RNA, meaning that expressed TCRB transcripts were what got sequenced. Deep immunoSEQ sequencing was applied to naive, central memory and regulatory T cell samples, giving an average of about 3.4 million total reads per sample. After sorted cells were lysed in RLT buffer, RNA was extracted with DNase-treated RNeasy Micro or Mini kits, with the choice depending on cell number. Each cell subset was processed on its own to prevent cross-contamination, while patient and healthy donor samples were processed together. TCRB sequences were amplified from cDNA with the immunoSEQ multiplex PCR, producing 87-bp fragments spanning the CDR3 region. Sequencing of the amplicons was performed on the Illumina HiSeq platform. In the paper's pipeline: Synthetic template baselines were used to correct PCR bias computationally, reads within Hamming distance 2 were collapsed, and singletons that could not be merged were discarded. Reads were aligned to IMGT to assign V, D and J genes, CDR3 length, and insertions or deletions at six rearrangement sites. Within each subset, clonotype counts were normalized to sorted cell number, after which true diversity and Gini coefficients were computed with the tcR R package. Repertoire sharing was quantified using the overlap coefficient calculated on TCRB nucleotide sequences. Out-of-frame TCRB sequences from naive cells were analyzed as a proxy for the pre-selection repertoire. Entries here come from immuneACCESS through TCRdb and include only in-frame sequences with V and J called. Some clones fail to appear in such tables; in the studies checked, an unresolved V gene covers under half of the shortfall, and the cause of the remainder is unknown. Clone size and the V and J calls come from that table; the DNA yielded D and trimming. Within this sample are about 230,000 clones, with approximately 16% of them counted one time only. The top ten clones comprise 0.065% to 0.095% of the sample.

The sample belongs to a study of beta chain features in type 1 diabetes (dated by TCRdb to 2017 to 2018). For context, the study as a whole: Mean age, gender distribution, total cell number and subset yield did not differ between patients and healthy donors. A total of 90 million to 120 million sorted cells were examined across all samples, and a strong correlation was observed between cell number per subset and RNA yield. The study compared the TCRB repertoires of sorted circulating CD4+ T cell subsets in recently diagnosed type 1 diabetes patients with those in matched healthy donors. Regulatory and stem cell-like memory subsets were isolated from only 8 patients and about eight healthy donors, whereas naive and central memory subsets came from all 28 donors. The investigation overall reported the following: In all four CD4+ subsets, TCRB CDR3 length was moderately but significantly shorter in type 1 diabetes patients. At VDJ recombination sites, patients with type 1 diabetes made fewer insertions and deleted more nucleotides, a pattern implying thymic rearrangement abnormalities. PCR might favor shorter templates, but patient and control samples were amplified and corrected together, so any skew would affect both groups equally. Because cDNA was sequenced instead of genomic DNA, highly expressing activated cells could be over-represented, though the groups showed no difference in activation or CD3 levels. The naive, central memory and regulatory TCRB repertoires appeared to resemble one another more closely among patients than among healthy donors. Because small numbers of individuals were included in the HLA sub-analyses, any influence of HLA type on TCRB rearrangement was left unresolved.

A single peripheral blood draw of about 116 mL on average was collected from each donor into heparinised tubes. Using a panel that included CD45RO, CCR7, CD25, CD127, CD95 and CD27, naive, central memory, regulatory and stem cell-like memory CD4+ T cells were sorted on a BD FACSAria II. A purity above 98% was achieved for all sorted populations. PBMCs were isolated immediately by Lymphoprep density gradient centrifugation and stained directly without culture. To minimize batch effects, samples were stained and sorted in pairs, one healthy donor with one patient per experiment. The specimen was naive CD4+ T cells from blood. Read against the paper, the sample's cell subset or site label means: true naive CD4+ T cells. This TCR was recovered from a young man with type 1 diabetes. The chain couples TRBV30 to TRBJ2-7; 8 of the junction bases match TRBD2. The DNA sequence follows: TGTGCCTGGAGTATGAGCGGGAGAACCTACGAGCAGTACTTC. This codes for CAWSMSGRTYEQYF.